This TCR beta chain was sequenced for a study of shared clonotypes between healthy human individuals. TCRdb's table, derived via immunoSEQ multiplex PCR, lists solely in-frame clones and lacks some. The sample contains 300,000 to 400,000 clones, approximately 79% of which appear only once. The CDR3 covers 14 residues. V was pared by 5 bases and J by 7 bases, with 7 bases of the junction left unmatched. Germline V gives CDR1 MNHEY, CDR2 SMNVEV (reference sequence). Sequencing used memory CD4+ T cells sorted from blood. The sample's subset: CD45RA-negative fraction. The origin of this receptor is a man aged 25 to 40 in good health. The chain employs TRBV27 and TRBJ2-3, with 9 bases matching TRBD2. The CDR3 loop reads CASSSGGIGNTQYF. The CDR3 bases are TGTGCCAGCAGTAGCGGGGGGATTGGAAATACGCAGTATTTT.